Here is one TCR beta chain with its context. The antigen is undetermined. This sample is part of a study of OX40 agonist ivuxolimab in advanced cancers. The wider study: Therapy given before enrollment (anti-PD-1, anti-PD-L1 or anti-CTLA-4) was allowed, and 30% to 50% had some. Study-level points and caveats: Some patients without response likewise showed low normalized clonal expansion. CD8+ T cells were the subset that, on average, had more expanded clones than CD4+.

Trimming at V came to 1 base and at J to 2 bases, leaving 7 bases not matched to a gene. Germline V gives CDR1 LGHNA, CDR2 YSLEER. The CDR3 has 16 amino acids. Sequenced by immunoSEQ multiplex PCR; TCRdb stores in-frame clones only, minus some. The table shows some 60,000 clones, with about 89% occurring only once. Sequenced here: CD4+ or CD8+ T cells sorted from blood, sampled in a trial of the OX40 agonist ivuxolimab. This sequence originates from an adult with an advanced solid tumor such as melanoma, head and neck, liver or kidney cancer. The chain uses TRBV4-3 and TRBJ1-2; 7 bases fit TRBD1. The CDR3 DNA sequence: TGCGCCAGCAGCCAAGCAGGCTCGACAGGGAACTATGGCTACACCTTC. Translated, it gives CASSQAGSTGNYGYTF.